This T cell receptor (beta chain) was sequenced during a study of shared clonotypes between healthy human individuals. The authors' processing: There were no quality scores in the junction-only immunoSEQ sequences, so filtering differed. Profiling relied on immunoSEQ multiplex PCR, and the TCRdb table lists in-frame clones only, not all of them. That table supplies the V and J calls and clone size; D and trimming were determined from the DNA. The sample yields about 1.4 million clones, roughly 97% seen once. The CDR3 has 14 amino acids. CDR1 SQVTM and CDR2 ANQGSEA come from the germline V gene. The ends were cut back, 2 bases at V and 2 bases at J, with 10 bases in the middle. General observations from the study: Larger richness was generally estimated for naive than memory subsets.

With regard to this clone: The target antigen is unknown.

The TCR originated in a man aged 30 to 39 in good health. The V and J genes are TRBV29-1 and TRBJ1-3; no definite D call. Sequencing was performed on naive CD4+ T cells sorted from blood. Subset denoted: CD45RA+ positively selected. CDR3 sequence (DNA): TGCAGCGTTGAATTTAAGGGCGCTGGAAACACCATATATTTT. The encoded protein is CSVEFKGAGNTIYF.